This T cell receptor beta chain was sequenced in a study of siplizumab effects on memory and regulatory T cells. Trimming shortened V by 6 bases and J by 3 bases, and 12 bases separated the two germline ends. The CDR3 consists of 13 residues. Per germline, CDR1 MDHEN and CDR2 SYDVKM. Only in-frame clones appear in the TCRdb table, and some are missing; sequencing was by immunoSEQ multiplex PCR. The table includes over 100,000 clones, 92% detected once. The V gene is TRBV28, the J gene TRBJ2-7, with D tentatively TRBD1 (6 bases). The sequenced sample was CD4+ T cells sorted from blood. The receptor was derived from a human donor in good health. This chain's CDR3 is CASSRDRNYEQYF. CDR3 DNA: TGTGCCAGCAGCCGAGACAGGAACTACGAGCAGTACTTC.